Given below is one T cell receptor beta chain in context. Its antigen is unknown. The CDR3 runs to 13 residues. Trimming removed 4 bases at V and 8 bases at J, with 12 bases between. In germline, CDR1 is ENHRY, CDR2 SYGVKD. This record belongs to a study of T cell repertoires in cytomegalovirus infection. TCRdb ran MiXCR on the reads and lists one entry per CDR3 protein. The data show roughly 500,000 distinct CDR3 sequences, 33% seen once. The sequence derives from a human donor in good health (CMV status not recorded). Some clones in this sample may be carry-over from other donors' samples. This chain links TRBV10-3 with TRBJ2-1; D is ambiguous. Material: cultured PBMCs, obtained from culture after CMV antigen stimulation. The CDR3 DNA sequence: TGTGCCATCAGTGGATTCCGCGGCGATGAGCAGTTCTTC. As protein: CAISGFRGDEQFF.